These 3 T cell receptor beta chains were sequenced from one sample in a study of blood T cell repertoires in COVID-19. Some clones are missing from TCRdb's copy, which holds only in-frame ones; the method was immunoSEQ multiplex PCR. The data hold around 88,000 clones, with about 88% observed a single time. The source material was peripheral blood. The receptors derive from a woman older than 75 with acute or convalescent COVID-19.

The chain employs TRBV7-2 and TRBJ1-5; 9 bases agree with TRBD1. The CDR3 spans 16 residues. Germline V gene data show CDR1 as SGHTA and CDR2 as FQGNSA. V gave up 5 bases and J gave up 5 bases; unmatched junction bases: 10. This CDR3 is CASSRDRAVAYQPQHF. The DNA of the CDR3 is TGTGCCAGCAGCCGGGACAGGGCCGTCGCTTATCAGCCCCAGCATTTT.

V is TRBV5-5 and J is TRBJ2-1; 10 nucleotides agree with TRBD2. Germline-derived CDR1 and CDR2 are SGHKS and YYEKEE (reference sequence). Trimming at V came to 4 bases and at J to 9 bases, leaving 13 bases not matched to a gene. The CDR3 runs 16 residues. In DNA, the CDR3 is TGTGCCAGCAGCGGTGGCGTAGGACTAGCGGAGATTGAGCAGTTCTTC. It is translated as CASSGGVGLAEIEQFF.

V is TRBV6-2 or TRBV6-3 and J is TRBJ2-1; TRBD2 matches 13 bases. This CDR3 is 15 amino acids long. CDR1 and CDR2 from the germline V gene are MNHEY and SVGEGT. V lost 4 bases and J lost 9; bases outside the gene matches: 6. The CDR3 coding sequence is TGTGCCAGCAGTTTCACTAGCGGGAGGGCTATTGAGCAGTTCTTC. This codes for CASSFTSGRAIEQFF.